These 7 T cell receptor beta chains share one sample of origin, sequenced in a study of T cells in Graves' hyperthyroidism and ophthalmopathy. TCR beta CDR3 regions were amplified from RNA. HTBI primers were the set used in a first-round RT-PCR of the TCR CDR3. A single record per CDR3 protein comes from TCRdb applying MiXCR to the multiplex PCR reads. The repertoire holds about 350,000 distinct CDR3 sequences, with roughly 18% as singletons. The sequenced sample was blood. Every receptor here comes from a woman between 40 and 55 years old with Graves' ophthalmopathy.

In its sample, this clonotype was seen many times. The chain carries TRBV28 and TRBJ2-7, with unresolved D. The germline gives CDR1 MDHEN, CDR2 SYDVKM. This CDR3 has 17 residues. The germline V and J ends were trimmed by 5 bases and 5 bases, with 25 bases remaining between them. The CDR3 DNA sequence: TGTGCCAGCAGTCCCATCTTCCGGCCGAACGGTCCCGACGAGCAGTACTTC. This encodes CASSPIFRPNGPDEQYF.

This clonotype was observed at least ten times. This chain connects TRBV3-1 to TRBJ2-5, with 7 bases lining up with TRBD1. Germline CDR1 is LGHDT and CDR2 is YNNKEL (reference sequence). The CDR3 is 14 amino acids. Unmatched junction bases numbered 5, after V lost 4 bases and J lost 3 bases. The CDR3 DNA reads TGTGCCAGCAGCCCCCCGACAGGGAAAGAGACCCAGTACTTC. It translates to CASSPPTGKETQYF.

This clonotype was seen at least ten times. This rearrangement joins TRBV6-1 to TRBJ2-3, with 7 positions matching TRBD2. V shed 4 bases, J shed 6 bases, and the junction held 10 bases outside the gene matches. CDR1 is MNHNS, CDR2 SASEGT, per germline. The CDR3 runs to 15 residues. The CDR3 coding sequence is TGTGCCAGCAGTGGGGAGCAGCGGGACTTGGATACGCAGTATTTT. It encodes CASSGEQRDLDTQYF.

This clonotype was recorded many times. The chain is built from TRBV12-3 or TRBV12-4 and TRBJ2-7, with D perhaps matching TRBD2 (5 bases). The CDR3 covers 13 residues. V was pared by 6 bases and J by 3 bases, with 12 bases between. The DNA of the CDR3 is TGTGCCAGCAGCCGGGATGGGCTCTACGAGCAGTACTTC. Translating gives CASSRDGLYEQYF.

In its sample, this clonotype was seen many times. The junction departs from germline at one end; a sequencing error may be responsible. The J gene is TRBJ1-1, the V gene TRBV5-1; tentative D call: TRBD1 (5 bases). This CDR3 is 13 amino acids long. Germline loops: CDR1 SGHRS, CDR2 YFSETQ. This CDR3 reads CASSRTDNSEAFF. The CDR3 coding sequence is TGCGCCAGCAGCCGGACGGACAACAGTGAAGCTTTCTTT.

This clonotype was counted ten times or more. CDR3 nucleotide sequence: TGTGCCAGCAGTAGGCTAGCGGGAGTAGCCACCGGGGAGCTGTTTTTT. This gives the protein CASSRLAGVATGELFF. V and J are TRBV2 and TRBJ2-2, with 10 nucleotides matching TRBD2. CDR1 is SNHLY and CDR2 is FYNNEI in the germline V gene. The CDR3 consists of 16 residues. V lost 5 bases, J lost 4 bases, and 7 bases stayed unmatched.

This clonotype was counted ten times or more. The J gene is TRBJ2-5, the V gene TRBV11-3; D is possibly TRBD2 (6 bases). Trimming stripped 5 bases from V and 5 bases from J, with 27 bases between. Germline V gene data show CDR1 as SGHNT and CDR2 as YENEEA. The CDR3 length is 18 residues. CDR3 in amino acids: CASSHGRGFINDPETQYF. The DNA for the CDR3 is TGTGCCAGCAGCCACGGGAGAGGCTTCATCAACGATCCGGAGACCCAGTACTTC.